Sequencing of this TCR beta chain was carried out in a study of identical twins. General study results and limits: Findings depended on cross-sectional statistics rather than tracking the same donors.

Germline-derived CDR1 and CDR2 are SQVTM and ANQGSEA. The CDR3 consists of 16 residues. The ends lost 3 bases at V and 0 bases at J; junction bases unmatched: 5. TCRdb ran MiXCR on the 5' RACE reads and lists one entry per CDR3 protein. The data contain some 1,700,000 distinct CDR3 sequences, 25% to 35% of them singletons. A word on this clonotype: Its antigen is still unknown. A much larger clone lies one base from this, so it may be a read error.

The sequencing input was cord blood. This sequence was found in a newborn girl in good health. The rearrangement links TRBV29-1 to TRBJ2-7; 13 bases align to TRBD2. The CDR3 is CSVDDWTSGSSYEQYF. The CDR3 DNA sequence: TGCAGCGTTGACGATTGGACTAGCGGGAGCTCCTACGAGCAGTACTTC.